The 10 T cell receptor beta chains below come from one sample, sequenced in a study of blood T cell repertoires in COVID-19 (dated by TCRdb to about 2020). The receptor library was made with the immunoSEQ multiplex PCR assay. TCRdb re-hosts the immuneACCESS table, in-frame sequences only. Its copies lack some clones; in the studies checked, an unresolved V gene accounts for under half of them, and the cause for the rest is not known. For this sample the table gives 140,000 to 150,000 clones, of which over 75% were detected only once. The ten top clones hold roughly a tenth of the sample. The sequencing input was peripheral blood. Every receptor here comes from a man aged 55 to 70 with active or convalescent COVID-19.

The V and J genes are TRBV19 and TRBJ1-5; TRBD1 matches 10 bases. The CDR3 totals 16 residues. J lost 6 bases, V lost 6 bases, and 11 bases had no gene match. Looked up from germline, CDR1 is LNHDA and CDR2 is SQIVND (reference sequence). CDR3 sequence (DNA): TGTGCCAGTAGACGACAGGGGGCAGAGAAGGGTCAGCCCCAGCATTTT. This codes for CASRRQGAEKGQPQHF.

The chain couples TRBV5-5 to TRBJ2-1; tentatively, D is TRBD1 (6 bases). V was shortened by 1 base and J by 7 bases, with 15 bases between the two germline ends. Germline V lookup: CDR1 SGHKS, CDR2 YYEKEE (reference sequence). CDR3 length: 15 residues. The CDR3 sequence: CASSLRQGMGNEQFF. Written as DNA, the CDR3 is TGTGCCAGCAGCTTGCGGCAGGGGATGGGGAATGAGCAGTTCTTC.

This sequence joins TRBV7-9 and TRBJ1-4; 7 bases are shared with TRBD1. CDR1 is SEHNR, CDR2 FQNEAQ, per germline (reference sequence). This CDR3 is 15 amino acids long. The V gene end was trimmed by 3 bases and the J gene end by 3 bases; junction bases not matched to a gene: 4. This CDR3 is CASSFRDSANEKLFF. In DNA form, the CDR3 reads TGTGCCAGCAGCTTCCGGGACAGCGCTAATGAAAAACTGTTTTTT. The complete variable domain, with remaining parts taken from reference TRBV7-9 and TRBJ1-4, reads DTGVSQNPRHKITKRGQNVTFRCDPISEHNRLYWYRQTLGQGPEFLTYFQNEAQLEKSRLLSDRFSAERPKGSFSTLEIQRTEQGDSAMYLCASSFRDSANEKLFFGSGTQLSVL.

The V gene is TRBV6-2 or TRBV6-3, the J gene TRBJ1-2; TRBD1 matches at 10 bases. The CDR3 runs 16 residues. CDR1 and CDR2 (germline): MNHEY, SVGEGT. The V and J ends lost 5 bases and 5 bases, in that order; junction bases with no gene match: 11. CDR3 loop: CASSHGGDRGRYGYTF. The CDR3 region has the DNA TGTGCCAGCAGTCACGGGGGAGACAGGGGGCGATATGGCTACACCTTC.

The chain uses TRBV9 and TRBJ2-1, with 9 bases identical to TRBD2. Germline lookup yields CDR1 SGDLS and CDR2 YYNGEE. This CDR3 has 17 residues. V lost 3 bases, J lost 2 bases, and 9 bases stayed unmatched. The chain's CDR3 is CASSAGGAGGPYNEQFF. CDR3 coding DNA: TGTGCCAGCAGCGCCGGAGGGGCGGGGGGGCCCTACAATGAGCAGTTCTTC.

The J gene is TRBJ2-6, the V gene TRBV9; the D gene is possibly TRBD1 (6 bases). CDR1 and CDR2 (germline): SGDLS, YYNGEE. Trimming cost V 5 bases and J 0 bases, with 21 bases left between them. CDR3 length: 19 amino acids. CDR3 protein: CASSNQQGQPPSGANVLTF. CDR3 sequence (DNA): TGTGCCAGCAGTAATCAACAGGGTCAACCCCCCTCTGGGGCCAACGTCCTGACTTTC.

This chain links TRBV10-1 with TRBJ2-3; 7 positions agree with TRBD2. The length of the CDR3 is 16 residues. Trimming at V came to 2 bases and at J to 0 bases, leaving 5 bases not matched to a gene. Germline CDR1 and CDR2: WNHNN and SYGVQD (reference sequence). DNA of the CDR3: TGCGCCAGCAGTGAGGCCGGGGGAGGGAGCACAGATACGCAGTATTTT. Protein sequence: CASSEAGGGSTDTQYF.

This rearrangement joins TRBV6-6 to TRBJ1-4, with a possible D match to TRBD1 (5 bases). V lost 4 bases and J lost 5, with 17 bases in between. The germline V gene encodes CDR1 MNHNY and CDR2 SVGAGI (reference sequence). The CDR3 is 16 amino acids. CDR3 in DNA: TGTGCCAGCAGTTCTTTCAGTGGGGCCGAGAATGAAAAACTGTTTTTT. Translation gives CASSSFSGAENEKLFF.

This clone was seen once. The rearrangement links TRBV3-1 (or the pseudogene TRBV3-2) to TRBJ2-7, with unresolved D. This CDR3 has 12 residues. Trimming took off 3 bases at V and 0 bases at J, with 3 bases between the two ends. CDR1 and CDR2 from the germline V gene are LGHDT and YNNKEL (reference sequence). The CDR3 is CASSHSSYEQYF. The CDR3 bases are TGTGCCAGCAGCCATAGCTCCTACGAGCAGTACTTC.

The rearrangement joins TRBV3-1 (or the pseudogene TRBV3-2) to TRBJ2-6; tentative D call: TRBD1 (6 bases). There are 15 residues in the CDR3. The V gene's germline CDR1 is LGHDT and CDR2 YNNKEL (reference sequence). V lost 5 bases and J 2 bases, leaving 10 bases between the germline ends. The CDR3 sequence: CASSFTGTGANVLTF. The CDR3 DNA reads TGTGCCAGCAGCTTTACAGGGACTGGGGCCAACGTCCTGACTTTC.